These 25 T cell receptor beta chains were all obtained from the same sample, sequenced in a study of blood T cell repertoires in COVID-19. Clones were read by immunoSEQ multiplex PCR, and TCRdb kept only the in-frame ones, dropping some. The repertoire has about 250,000 clones, more than 75% of them found once; the top ten carry around 15%. The sequenced material came from PBMCs or T cells enriched from blood (not recorded which). These receptors originate from a man aged 18-30 years who had recovered from COVID-19.

For the CDR3, the DNA is TGTGCCAGTAGTATCCGACAGGGGCCCAGCACAGATACGCAGTATTTT. Translating gives CASSIRQGPSTDTQYF. The gene calls are TRBV19 and TRBJ2-3, with 8 bases identical to TRBD1. CDR3 length: 16 amino acids. V was clipped by 3 bases and J by 0 bases; unmatched bases: 5. Germline CDR1 reads LNHDA; CDR2 reads SQIVND (reference sequence).

The chain links TRBV9 to TRBJ2-2, with 7 nucleotides matching TRBD2. The V and J ends lost 3 bases and 0 bases, in that order; junction bases with no gene match: 2. There are 15 residues in the CDR3. From germline, CDR1 is SGDLS and CDR2 YYNGEE. The CDR3 nucleotides are TGTGCCAGCAGCGCGAGCGGGACGAACACCGGGGAGCTGTTTTTT. Its translation: CASSASGTNTGELFF.

This clone was observed a single time. This chain links TRBV11-2 with TRBJ2-1; 8 bases agree with TRBD2. This CDR3 is 15 amino acids long. In germline, CDR1 is SGHAT, CDR2 FQNNGV. Trimming cost V 3 bases and J 3 bases; bases outside gene matches: 4. The CDR3 DNA sequence: TGTGCCAGCAGCTTGGGCCGGGGGGGCTACAATGAGCAGTTCTTC. Protein product: CASSLGRGGYNEQFF.

This clone appeared a few times. The chain couples TRBV27 to TRBJ2-7; 8 bases are a match to TRBD2. Trimming removed 1 base from V and 9 bases from J; junction bases left unmatched: 14. There are 16 residues in the CDR3. Germline V gene data show CDR1 as MNHEY and CDR2 as SMNVEV (reference sequence). The CDR3 DNA is TGTGCCAGCAGTTTATTTCTCCCCCCCTCAGCGGGAGCGCAGTACTTC. It yields the protein CASSLFLPPSAGAQYF.

V and J are TRBV4-1 and TRBJ1-1, with D perhaps matching TRBD1 (5 bases). The germline gives CDR1 MGHRA, CDR2 YSYEKL. CDR3 length: 15 residues. Trimming stripped 1 base from V and 2 bases from J, with 11 bases between. DNA of the CDR3: TGCGCCAGCAGCCAAGGAGGCAGGGCCAACACTGAAGCTTTCTTT. It codes for CASSQGGRANTEAFF.

The chain has TRBV6-5 and TRBJ2-5, with D perhaps TRBD2 (6 bases). This CDR3 spans 14 amino acids. From germline, CDR1 is MNHEY and CDR2 SVGAGI. Trimming removed 4 bases at V and 1 base at J, with 10 bases between. Here the CDR3 reads CASSFRLGQETQYF. The DNA of the CDR3 is TGTGCCAGCAGTTTCAGACTAGGCCAAGAGACCCAGTACTTC.

The chain recombines TRBV5-1 with TRBJ2-2, with unresolved D. V dropped 5 bases and J dropped 4 bases, with 18 bases sitting between them. Looked up from germline, CDR1 is SGHRS and CDR2 is YFSETQ. The CDR3 runs to 16 residues. CDR3 residues: CASSYSSNPGTGELFF. The DNA for the CDR3 is TGCGCCAGCAGTTATTCCAGCAACCCGGGCACCGGGGAGCTGTTTTTT.

This chain joins TRBV19 and TRBJ2-3; no firm D call. Germline loops: CDR1 LNHDA, CDR2 SQIVND (reference sequence). The CDR3 runs to 15 residues. Between the trimmed V and J ends, which lost 1 base and 1 base, there was a span of 9 bases. This CDR3 is CASSIGIARTDTQYF. CDR3 nucleotides: TGTGCCAGTAGTATAGGGATAGCCCGCACAGATACGCAGTATTTT.

The gene calls are TRBV5-1 and TRBJ2-1; the match to TRBD2 covers 12 bases. Germline V CDR1 and CDR2: SGHRS, YFSETQ. After removal of 5 bases from V and 4 bases from J, the junction contained 4 bases not matched to a gene. The CDR3 contains 15 residues. The DNA of the CDR3 is TGCGCCAGCAGAACTAGCGGGGGGCCTTACAATGAGCAGTTCTTC. It yields the protein CASRTSGGPYNEQFF.

The chain has TRBV5-8 and TRBJ2-3; TRBD1 might be the D (6 bases). The CDR3 runs to 15 residues. Germline V gene sequence: CDR1 SGHTS, CDR2 YDEGEE. V lost 0 bases, J lost 3 bases, and 11 bases lay in between. The CDR3 is CASSLDEGVTDTQYF. The DNA of the CDR3 is TGTGCCAGCAGCTTGGATGAGGGGGTGACAGATACGCAGTATTTT. The variable domain in full, completed from reference TRBV5-8 and TRBJ2-3, reads EAGVTQSPTHLIKTRGQQATLRCSPISGHTSVYWYQQALGLGLQFLLWYDEGEERNRGNFPPRFSGRQFPNYSSELNVNALELEDSALYLCASSLDEGVTDTQYFGPGTRLTVL.

This chain joins TRBV5-1 and TRBJ2-7, with TRBD2 as a possible D gene (6 bases). From germline, CDR1 is SGHRS and CDR2 YFSETQ. Between the trimmed V and J ends, which lost 2 bases and 0 bases, there was a span of 12 bases. The CDR3 covers 15 residues. The CDR3 nucleotides read TGCGCCAGCAGCTTTTTTAGCGGAGCCTCCTACGAGCAGTACTTC. Translation gives CASSFFSGASYEQYF.

This chain links TRBV7-9 with TRBJ1-1, with 10 nucleotides matching TRBD1. Germline CDR1 SEHNR, CDR2 FQNEAQ (reference sequence). V dropped 4 bases and J dropped 0; count of bases not matched to a gene: 11. The CDR3 contains 18 residues. Written as DNA, the CDR3 is TGTGCCAGCAGCTACCGACAGGGGGCGGGGGGCATGAACACTGAAGCTTTCTTT. Protein: CASSYRQGAGGMNTEAFF.

This sequence joins TRBV6-6 and TRBJ1-1; D is perhaps TRBD1 (5 bases). The germline V and J ends were trimmed by 2 bases and 4 bases, with 14 bases remaining between them. The CDR3 has 15 residues. Germline loops: CDR1 MNHNY, CDR2 SVGAGI (reference sequence). The CDR3 region has the DNA TGTGCCAGCAGTTACCGCGACGGGGGAGGCACTGAAGCTTTCTTT. Translating it yields CASSYRDGGGTEAFF.

The chain joins TRBV6-5 to TRBJ1-4; a weak D match, TRBD1 (6 bases). The V gene lost 4 bases and the J gene lost 8 bases, with 14 bases spanning the gap. This CDR3 region has 14 residues. Looked up from germline, CDR1 is MNHEY and CDR2 is SVGAGI. The CDR3 coding sequence is TGTGCCAGCAGTTTCGGGGGGCCGGGGGAAAAACTGTTTTTT. Protein: CASSFGGPGEKLFF.

This chain joins TRBV27 and TRBJ1-4; the D gene is possibly TRBD1 (6 bases). The CDR3 consists of 16 residues. Trimming removed 5 bases from V and 0 bases from J, with 13 bases in between. Germline CDR1 reads MNHEY; CDR2 reads SMNVEV (reference sequence). The CDR3 coding sequence is TGTGCCAGCAGTCCCGAAAGGGGGACAACTAATGAAAAACTGTTTTTT. It encodes CASSPERGTTNEKLFF.

The J gene is TRBJ1-4, the V gene TRBV11-2; D may be TRBD1 (6 bases). The CDR3 is 14 residues long. Looked up from germline, CDR1 is SGHAT and CDR2 is FQNNGV. V was cut by 5 bases and J by 7 bases, with 14 bases left in between. CDR3 amino acids: CASSRGTGSEKLFF. Here the CDR3 DNA reads TGTGCCAGCAGCCGAGGAACAGGGAGTGAAAAACTGTTTTTT.

The chain uses TRBV2 and TRBJ2-1; 7 bases agree with TRBD1. The length of the CDR3 is 15 residues. The V segment lost 5 bases and the J segment 0 bases; nucleotides outside the gene matches: 4. In germline, CDR1 is SNHLY, CDR2 FYNNEI. CDR3 nucleotides: TGTGCCAGCAGTCGACAGGGAAGCTCCTACAATGAGCAGTTCTTC. The encoded protein is CASSRQGSSYNEQFF.

V is TRBV11-2 and J is TRBJ2-7; no reliable D call. CDR1 and CDR2 (germline): SGHAT, FQNNGV. The CDR3 spans 12 residues. The V end was cut by 1 base, the J end by 3 bases, with 4 bases between. The CDR3 protein is CASSLGLYEQYF. CDR3 nucleotide sequence: TGTGCCAGCAGCTTAGGGCTCTACGAGCAGTACTTC.

The chain links TRBV7-2 to TRBJ1-2, with TRBD1 matching 7 bases. This CDR3 has 16 residues. The V gene's germline CDR1 is SGHTA and CDR2 FQGNSA. Germline trimming cut 4 bases from V and 4 bases from J; bases unmatched to any gene: 12. The CDR3 spells CASSSQPLTGFYGYTF. CDR3 sequence (DNA): TGTGCCAGCAGCTCTCAGCCCCTGACAGGGTTCTATGGCTACACCTTC.

The V gene is TRBV5-1, the J gene TRBJ1-2; D remains ambiguous. Germline V lookup: CDR1 SGHRS, CDR2 YFSETQ. The V gene lost 0 bases and the J gene lost 2 bases, with 14 bases spanning the gap. The CDR3 loop spans 16 amino acids. CDR3 residues: CASSLGNSGSNYGYTF. For the CDR3, the DNA is TGCGCCAGCAGCTTGGGGAACTCAGGCTCCAACTATGGCTACACCTTC.

There are a few counts of this clone. This rearrangement joins TRBV6-1 to TRBJ2-5; D unclear. From germline, CDR1 is MNHNS and CDR2 SASEGT. The CDR3 has 14 amino acids. V lost 2 bases to trimming and J lost 1 base, with 8 bases between them. The CDR3: CASSESVSQETQYF. The CDR3 coding sequence is TGTGCCAGCAGTGAATCCGTCAGCCAAGAGACCCAGTACTTC.

This rearrangement joins TRBV11-2 to TRBJ2-7; possibly TRBD1 for D (6 bases). The CDR3 has 14 amino acids. Germline V gene sequence: CDR1 SGHAT, CDR2 FQNNGV. V lost 0 bases and J 3 bases, leaving 9 bases between the germline ends. CDR3 DNA: TGTGCCAGCAGCTTAGAGGCAGGGGACTACGAGCAGTACTTC. It specifies CASSLEAGDYEQYF.

This chain links TRBV5-1 with TRBJ2-5, with a weak D call TRBD1 (7 bases). Trimming took 0 bases from V and 4 from J, leaving 19 bases between them. The germline CDR1 and CDR2 sequences are SGHRS and YFSETQ. This CDR3 is built from 17 residues. The CDR3 nucleotides read TGCGCCAGCAGCTTGGGAAACTACAGGGGTAGCGGAGAGACCCAGTACTTC. It yields the protein CASSLGNYRGSGETQYF.

The chain links TRBV7-9 to TRBJ1-2, with 10 bases identical to TRBD1. The CDR3 is made up of 16 amino acids. Losses at the gene ends were 0 bases for V and 7 bases for J; bases not matched to a gene: 8. Germline CDR1 is SEHNR and CDR2 is FQNEAQ (reference sequence). In DNA, the CDR3 is TGTGCCAGCAGCTTAGCCGAGACAGGGGGCCGGAGTGGCTACACCTTC. It encodes CASSLAETGGRSGYTF.

The V call is TRBV6-1, the J call TRBJ1-5, with 7 bases that match TRBD1. The V segment lost 1 base and the J segment 6 bases; nucleotides outside the gene matches: 6. The germline V gene has CDR1 MNHNS and CDR2 SASEGT. This CDR3 region has 15 residues. CDR3 amino acids: CASSEGGGRSQPQHF. CDR3 DNA sequence: TGTGCCAGCAGTGAAGGAGGGGGCAGGAGTCAGCCCCAGCATTTT.